This T cell receptor (beta chain) was captured in a study of CD8 T cells in Susac syndrome. Findings of the study overall: Acknowledgment was made by the study that its TCR sequencing and HLA analysis involved a relatively small number of individuals.

Blood CD8+ and CD4+ T cells underwent high-throughput TCR beta sequencing. While CD8+ and CD4+ T cells were isolated negatively, TEMRA cells were enriched by FACS. Notes on this clonotype: Its target is unknown.

A quantity of about 0.45 to 1 ug RNA underwent reverse transcription using random hexamers. A single record per CDR3 protein comes from TCRdb applying MiXCR to the immunoSEQ multiplex PCR reads. The sample records approximately 140,000 distinct CDR3 sequences, approximately 79% being singletons. The clonotype comes from a human donor with multiple sclerosis. Sample: CD8+ T cells from PBMCs.

CDR3 residues: CASSQDWTELYHGYTF. In DNA, the CDR3 is TGCGCCAGCAGCCAAGATTGGACCGAGCTTTACCATGGCTACACCTTC. The chain couples TRBV4-3 to TRBJ1-2; no clear D. The CDR3 has 16 amino acids. Trimming cost V 0 bases and J 6 bases, with 17 bases left between them. Germline-derived CDR1 and CDR2 are LGHNA and YSLEER.